This T cell receptor beta chain was captured by sequencing in a study of OX40 agonist ivuxolimab in advanced cancers. About the full investigation: Ivuxolimab was an agonistic, fully human IgG2 monoclonal antibody directed against OX40 (CD134), a costimulatory receptor. Intravenous ivuxolimab was administered to patients every 2 weeks at six dose levels: 0.01, 0.1, 0.3, 1.5, 3 and 10 mg/kg. Among the 52 dose-escalation patients, around 19 had hepatocellular carcinoma, 15 or so melanoma, 9 renal cell carcinoma and 9 head and neck cancer. The dose-escalation cohort was about 87% male with a mean age of approximately 60 years, ranging from roughly 20 to 85. Patients were allowed to have had prior anti-PD-1, anti-PD-L1 or anti-CTLA-4 therapy, and approximately 43% of the dose-escalation patients had previously received checkpoint inhibitors. Partial responses were achieved by three dose-escalation patients, of whom one had hepatocellular carcinoma and two had cutaneous melanoma. Peripheral TCRbeta sequencing was intended to test whether TCR sequence diversity was altered and clonal T-cell expansion was caused by ivuxolimab. The paper reports the monotherapy dose-escalation portion (N of about 50 patients) of the phase I ivuxolimab trial.

General findings and caveats noted by the study authors: Low levels of normalized T-cell clonal expansion were also shown by some nonresponding patients. In the 0.1-3.0 mg/kg groups, partial responders had among the lowest normalized peripheral clonal expansion, particularly in CD8+ T cells. After ivuxolimab, more expanded clones were found on average in CD8+ T cells than in CD4+ T cells. The antigen specificity of the peripheral T cells that underwent clonal expansion was not determined. Clonal expansion of both CD4+ and CD8+ blood T cells was observed from baseline to week 6 at doses 0.1 to 3.0 mg/kg.

Reading from cysteine to phenylalanine, the CDR3 counts 13 amino acids. Only the CDR3 DNA stays, 39 bases, in frame from base 1. The germline V gene sets CDR1 to SGHRS and CDR2 to YFSETQ. Trimming at the junction amounts to 4 bases on V and 5 bases on J, and the germline ends lie 12 bases apart. Genomic DNA was isolated from the sorted cells so that the TCRbeta CDR3 region could be sequenced. TCRbeta CDR3 regions were sequenced using the immunoSEQ Assay. Held by TCRdb, this immuneACCESS table contains in-frame sequences only and omits some clones. Under half of the omission traces to an unresolved V gene where checked; the cause of the rest is unknown. The sample yields over 60,000 clones; around 89% were counted once. The ten largest make up over 0.35% of the sample. The trial excluded patients who had a history of autoimmune disease or were on systemic immunosuppression. Peripheral blood for TCR sequencing was collected from all dose cohorts at baseline, on cycle 4 day 1, and on cycle 7 day 1. Samples were obtained from an open-label, multicenter, first-in-human phase I dose-escalation trial of ivuxolimab. Adults with locally advanced or metastatic melanoma, renal cell carcinoma, hepatocellular carcinoma or head and neck squamous cell carcinoma were enrolled in the trial. Before TCR sequencing, CD4+ T cells and CD8+ T cells from peripheral blood were sorted into separate populations.

In the case of this clone: It has no known antigen specificity. Qualities for individual bases were not recorded, and no much larger clone is one base off.

The rearranged segments are TRBV5-1 and TRBJ1-2, and the D gene may be TRBD1, 6 bases matching. The sequenced sample was CD4+ or CD8+ T cells sorted from blood, obtained in a trial of the OX40 agonist ivuxolimab. The origin of this receptor is an adult with an advanced solid tumor such as melanoma, head and neck, liver or kidney cancer. The CDR3 is CASSPGDGYGYTF. The DNA reads as follows: TGCGCCAGCAGCCCAGGGGATGGTTATGGCTACACCTTC.